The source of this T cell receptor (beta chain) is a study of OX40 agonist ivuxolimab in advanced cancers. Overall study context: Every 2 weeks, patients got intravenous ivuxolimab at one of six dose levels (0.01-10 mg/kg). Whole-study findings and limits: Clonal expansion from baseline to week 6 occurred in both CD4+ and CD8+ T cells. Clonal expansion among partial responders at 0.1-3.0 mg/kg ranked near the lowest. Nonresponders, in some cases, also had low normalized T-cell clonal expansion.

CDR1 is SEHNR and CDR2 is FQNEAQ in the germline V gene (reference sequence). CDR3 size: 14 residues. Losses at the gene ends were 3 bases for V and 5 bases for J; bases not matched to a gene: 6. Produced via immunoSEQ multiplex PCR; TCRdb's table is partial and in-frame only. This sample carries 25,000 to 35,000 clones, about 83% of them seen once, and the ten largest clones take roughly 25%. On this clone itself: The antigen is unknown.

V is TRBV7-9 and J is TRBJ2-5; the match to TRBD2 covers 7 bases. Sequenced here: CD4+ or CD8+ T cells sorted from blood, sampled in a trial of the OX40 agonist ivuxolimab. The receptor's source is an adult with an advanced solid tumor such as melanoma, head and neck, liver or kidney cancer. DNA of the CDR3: TGTGCCAGCAGCTTTCCAGCGGGAAAGGAGACCCAGTACTTC. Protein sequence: CASSFPAGKETQYF.